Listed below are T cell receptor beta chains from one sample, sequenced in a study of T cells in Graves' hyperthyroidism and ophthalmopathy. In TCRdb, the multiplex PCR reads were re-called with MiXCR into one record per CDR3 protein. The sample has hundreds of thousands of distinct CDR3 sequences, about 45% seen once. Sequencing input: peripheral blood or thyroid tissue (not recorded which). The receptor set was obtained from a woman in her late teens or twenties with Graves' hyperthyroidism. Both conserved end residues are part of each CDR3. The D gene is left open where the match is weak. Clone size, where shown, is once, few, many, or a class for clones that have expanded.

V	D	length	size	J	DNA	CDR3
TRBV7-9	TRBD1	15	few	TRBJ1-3	TGTGCCAGCAGCTACGACAGGGCCTCTGGAAACACCATATATTTT	CASSYDRASGNTIYF
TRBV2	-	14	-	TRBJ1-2	TGTGCCAGCAGCCAATCAGGACCTAACTATGGCTACACCTTC	CASSQSGPNYGYTF
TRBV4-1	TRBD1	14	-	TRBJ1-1	TGCGCCAGCAGGATCGGGACAGCGAACACTGAAGCTTTCTTT	CASRIGTANTEAFF
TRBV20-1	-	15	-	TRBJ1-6	TGCAGTGTCAGACCACCGGGGGTGGTGAATTCACCCCTCCACTTT	CSVRPPGVVNSPLHF
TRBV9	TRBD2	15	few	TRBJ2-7	TGTGCCAGCAGCGTAAAAGGCGGGAGGGACTACGAGCAGTACTTC	CASSVKGGRDYEQYF
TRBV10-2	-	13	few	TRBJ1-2	TGCGCCAGCAATATAGGGGGGCTGGGAGGCTACACCTTC	CASNIGGLGGYTF
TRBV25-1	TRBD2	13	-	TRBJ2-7	TGTGCCAGCAGCGTAGGCTCAGCGGGGGAGCAGTACTTC	CASSVGSAGEQYF
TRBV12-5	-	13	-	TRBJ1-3	TGTGCTAGTGGTAATCGACCCGCCGACACCATATATTTT	CASGNRPADTIYF
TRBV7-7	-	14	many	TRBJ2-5	TGTGCCAGCAGCTTATCAGCGGACCACGAGACCCAGTACTTC	CASSLSADHETQYF
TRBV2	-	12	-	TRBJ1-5	TGTGCCACCAGGGCCGCGGGTCAGCCCCAGCATTTT	CATRAAGQPQHF
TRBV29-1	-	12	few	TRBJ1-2	TGCAGCGTTGAGCGGGCAGGTTCAGGCTACACCTTC	CSVERAGSGYTF
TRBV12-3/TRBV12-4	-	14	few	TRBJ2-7	TGTGCCAGCAGTCCAGTGACAGGATCCTACGAGCAGTACTTC	CASSPVTGSYEQYF
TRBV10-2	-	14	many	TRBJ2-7	TGCGCCAGCAGTGATACCCAGGACTCCTACGAGCAGTACTTC	CASSDTQDSYEQYF
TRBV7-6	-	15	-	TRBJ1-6	TGTGCCAGCAGCTTAGTAGGGGCTGATAATTCACCCCTCCACTTT	CASSLVGADNSPLHF
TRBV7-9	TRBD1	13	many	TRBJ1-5	TGTGCCAGCAGCCCGGACAGGGGATCGGCCCAGCATTTT	CASSPDRGSAQHF
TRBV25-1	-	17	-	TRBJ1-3	TGTGCCAGCAGCCCCCAGTCGGGGGGCTCGTGGGGAAACACCATATATTTT	CASSPQSGGSWGNTIYF
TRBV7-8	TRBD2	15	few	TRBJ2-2	TGTGCCAGCAGCTGGGGACTAACGAACACCGGGGAGCTGTTTTTT	CASSWGLTNTGELFF
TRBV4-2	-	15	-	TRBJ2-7	TGTGCCAGCAGGCGACGACAGGGAGGATACGACGAGCAGTACTTC	CASRRRQGGYDEQYF
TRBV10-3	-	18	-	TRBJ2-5	TGTGCCAGCAGTGAAGGAGGAGTCACAGGGAAAACCCAAGGGACCCAGTACTTC	CASSEGGVTGKTQGTQYF
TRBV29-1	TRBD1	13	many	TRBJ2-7	TGCAGCGTAGCCGGGACAGGGAGTTACGAGCAGTACTTC	CSVAGTGSYEQYF
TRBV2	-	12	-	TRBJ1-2	TGTGCCAGGGCCGGGACGGACTATGGCTACACCTTC	CARAGTDYGYTF
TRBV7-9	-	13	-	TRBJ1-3	TGTGCCTGGAGTCCTGGGAGCGGAAACACCATATATTTT	CAWSPGSGNTIYF
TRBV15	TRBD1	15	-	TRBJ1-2	TGTGCCACCAGCAGTTTGGGGACAGCGGCCTATGGCTACACCTTC	CATSSLGTAAYGYTF
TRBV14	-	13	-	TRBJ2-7	TGTGCCAGCAGCCAAGCTTTAACCTACGAGCAGTACTTC	CASSQALTYEQYF
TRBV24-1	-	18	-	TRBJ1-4	TGTGCCACCAGTGATTCCCGGGGGACTAGCGGGAGAGGCGAAAAACTGTTTTTT	CATSDSRGTSGRGEKLFF
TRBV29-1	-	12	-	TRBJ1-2	TGCAGCGTTGAAAGGGACCTTCGGGGCTACACCTTC	CSVERDLRGYTF
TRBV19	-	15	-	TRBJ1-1	TGTGCCAGTAGTAGACTTGAGGACATGAACACTGAAGCTTTCTTT	CASSRLEDMNTEAFF
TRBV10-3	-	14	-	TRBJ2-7	TGTGCCATCAGTCCAGTAACAGGATCCTACGAGCAGTACTTC	CAISPVTGSYEQYF
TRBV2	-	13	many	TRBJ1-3	TGTGCCACCCGGTCGGGCTCTGGAAACACCATATATTTT	CATRSGSGNTIYF
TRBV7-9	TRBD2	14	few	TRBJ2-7	TGTGCCAGCAGCCAAGGACTAGCGGGAGACGAGCAGTACTTC	CASSQGLAGDEQYF
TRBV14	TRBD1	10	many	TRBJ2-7	TGTGCCAGCAGACGGGACAGGGGGTGCTTC	CASRRDRGCF
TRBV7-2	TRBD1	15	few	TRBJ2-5	TGTGCCAGCAGAAACCGACAGGGGGGACAAGAGACCCAGTACTTC	CASRNRQGGQETQYF
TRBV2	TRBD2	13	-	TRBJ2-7	TGTGCCAGCAAAACGGGGGGATCCGGCGAGCAGTACTTC	CASKTGGSGEQYF
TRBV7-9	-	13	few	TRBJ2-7	TGTGCCAGCAGCTACCAGGGGTGGTACGAGCAGTACTTC	CASSYQGWYEQYF
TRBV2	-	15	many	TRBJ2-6	TGTGCCAGCAGTGAGTACCTCTCTGGGGCCAACGTCCTGACTTTC	CASSEYLSGANVLTF
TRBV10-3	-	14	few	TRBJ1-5	TGTGCCATCAGTGAGGAGGGGTTGGATCAGCCCCAGCATTTT	CAISEEGLDQPQHF
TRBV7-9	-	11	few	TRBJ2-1	TGTGCCAGCAGTGGAGGGAATGAGCAGTTCTTC	CASSGGNEQFF
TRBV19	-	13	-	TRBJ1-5	TGTGCCAGTAACAGGGCGGACAATCAGCCCCAGCATTTT	CASNRADNQPQHF
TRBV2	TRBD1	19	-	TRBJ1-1	TGTGCCAGCAGGGGATCAGGGGGGTTCAACCTCTGGGGCAACACTGAAGCTTTCTTT	CASRGSGGFNLWGNTEAFF
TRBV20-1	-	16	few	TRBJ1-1	TGCAGTGCTAGAGACGAGAAAGGGGGATTGAGCACTGAAGCTTTCTTT	CSARDEKGGLSTEAFF
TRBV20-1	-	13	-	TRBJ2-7	TGCAGTAGCCATAGCGAGAACTCCTACGAGCAGTACTTC	CSSHSENSYEQYF
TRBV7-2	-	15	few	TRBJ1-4	TGTGCCAGCAGCTTAGTAACAGCCATTAATGAAAAACTGTTTTTT	CASSLVTAINEKLFF
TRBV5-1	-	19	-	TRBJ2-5	TGCGCCAGCAACTTGGGACCTCTGATGACACAGGGGGGGCAAGAGACCCAGTACTTC	CASNLGPLMTQGGQETQYF
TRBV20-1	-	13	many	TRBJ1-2	TGCAGTGCTACTAGGACAGCGGACTATGGCTACACCTTC	CSATRTADYGYTF
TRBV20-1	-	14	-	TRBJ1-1	TGCAGTGCTAGGAGATTCCGGGACGAACTCGAAGCTTTCTTT	CSARRFRDELEAFF
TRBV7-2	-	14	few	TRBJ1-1	TGTGCCAGCCTCCCGCGGGGGCGAGCCCCTGAAGCTTTCTTT	CASLPRGRAPEAFF
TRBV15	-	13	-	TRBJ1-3	TGTGCCACCAGCAGGGACAGCGGAAACACCATATATTTT	CATSRDSGNTIYF
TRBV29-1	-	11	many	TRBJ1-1	TGCAGCGTTCCGGGGAACACTGAAGCTTTCTTT	CSVPGNTEAFF
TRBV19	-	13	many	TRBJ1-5	TGTGCCAGTAGTATTGCCTCGGATCAGCCCCAGCATTTT	CASSIASDQPQHF
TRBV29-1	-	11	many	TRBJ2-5	TGCAGCGCGGGGGAGCAGGAGACCCAGTACTTC	CSAGEQETQYF
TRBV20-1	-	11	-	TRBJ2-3	TGCAGTGCTGGGTACACAGATACGCAGTATTTT	CSAGYTDTQYF
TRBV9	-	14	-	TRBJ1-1	TGTGCCAGCAGCTTGGGACATCCGAACACTGAAGCTTTCTTT	CASSLGHPNTEAFF
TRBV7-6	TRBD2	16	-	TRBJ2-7	TGTGCCAGCAGCCAAGATGTACCGGGAGGGTCCTACGAGCAGTACTTC	CASSQDVPGGSYEQYF
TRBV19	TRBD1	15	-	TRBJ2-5	TGTGCCAGTAAACGGGACAGGGGAAGAAAGGAGACCCAGTACTTC	CASKRDRGRKETQYF
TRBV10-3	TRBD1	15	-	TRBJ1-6	TGTGCCATCAACTCCGGGACAGGGGCGCCTTCACCCCTCCACTTT	CAINSGTGAPSPLHF
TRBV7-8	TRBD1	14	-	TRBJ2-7	TGTGCCAGCAGCGGCCGGGACAGGGAGAGAGAGCAGTACTTC	CASSGRDREREQYF
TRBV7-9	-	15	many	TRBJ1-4	TGTGCCAGCAGCCCCTACTTGACGGCTAATGAAAAACTGTTTTTT	CASSPYLTANEKLFF